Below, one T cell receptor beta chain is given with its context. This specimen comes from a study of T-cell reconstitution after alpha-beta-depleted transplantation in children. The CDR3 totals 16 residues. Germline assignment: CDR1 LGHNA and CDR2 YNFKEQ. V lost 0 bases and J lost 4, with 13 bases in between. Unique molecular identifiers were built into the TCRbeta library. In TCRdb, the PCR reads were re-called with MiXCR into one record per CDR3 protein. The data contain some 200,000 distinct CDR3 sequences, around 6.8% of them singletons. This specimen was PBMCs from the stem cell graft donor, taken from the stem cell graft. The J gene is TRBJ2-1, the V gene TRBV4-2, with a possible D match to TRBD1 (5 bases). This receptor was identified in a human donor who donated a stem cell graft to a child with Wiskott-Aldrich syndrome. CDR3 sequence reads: CASSQDTRQPYNEQFF. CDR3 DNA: TGTGCCAGCAGCCAAGATACGAGACAGCCATACAATGAGCAGTTCTTC.